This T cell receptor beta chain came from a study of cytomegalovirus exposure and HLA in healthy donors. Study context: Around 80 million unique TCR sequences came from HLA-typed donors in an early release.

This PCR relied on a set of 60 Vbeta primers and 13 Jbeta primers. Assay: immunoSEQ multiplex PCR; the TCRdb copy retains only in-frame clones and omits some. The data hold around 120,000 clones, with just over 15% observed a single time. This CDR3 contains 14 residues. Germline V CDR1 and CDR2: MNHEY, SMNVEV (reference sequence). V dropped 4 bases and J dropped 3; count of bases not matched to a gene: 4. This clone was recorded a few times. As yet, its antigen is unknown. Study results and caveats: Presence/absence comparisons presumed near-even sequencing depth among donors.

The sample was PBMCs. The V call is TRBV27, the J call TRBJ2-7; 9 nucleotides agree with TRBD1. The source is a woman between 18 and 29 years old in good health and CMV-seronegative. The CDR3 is CASSSGTGIYEQYF. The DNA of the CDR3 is TGTGCCAGCAGTTCCGGGACAGGGATCTACGAGCAGTACTTC.